One TCR beta chain is described in this entry. Antigen specificity is unknown. This sample is drawn from a study of blood T cells in healthy people across ages. Study findings and constraints: Diversity estimates from one million T cells were considered underestimates. A roughly linear fall in TCR beta diversity per million T cells was seen with increasing age.

Each of the donors had around 9 milliliters of peripheral blood drawn into EDTA-treated Vacutainer tubes. With a J-beta primer mix and a sample-barcoded 5' primer, a second PCR ran about 7 to 11 cycles. Each sample provided no less than 2.5 million CDR3-containing paired-end reads. TCRdb ran MiXCR on the 5' RACE reads and lists one entry per CDR3 protein. The table has about 900,000 distinct CDR3 sequences, approximately 65% seen once. Germline lookup yields CDR1 SGDLS and CDR2 YYNGEE. This CDR3 has 14 residues. V lost 4 bases to trimming and J lost 3 bases, with 11 bases between them. Source material: blood. The chain joins TRBV9 to TRBJ2-1; possible D gene TRBD2, 6 bases. This clonotype originated in a man aged 25-40 years in good health. The CDR3 loop reads CASSPGGFYNEQFF. The CDR3 bases are TGTGCCAGCAGCCCCGGGGGATTCTACAATGAGCAGTTCTTC.